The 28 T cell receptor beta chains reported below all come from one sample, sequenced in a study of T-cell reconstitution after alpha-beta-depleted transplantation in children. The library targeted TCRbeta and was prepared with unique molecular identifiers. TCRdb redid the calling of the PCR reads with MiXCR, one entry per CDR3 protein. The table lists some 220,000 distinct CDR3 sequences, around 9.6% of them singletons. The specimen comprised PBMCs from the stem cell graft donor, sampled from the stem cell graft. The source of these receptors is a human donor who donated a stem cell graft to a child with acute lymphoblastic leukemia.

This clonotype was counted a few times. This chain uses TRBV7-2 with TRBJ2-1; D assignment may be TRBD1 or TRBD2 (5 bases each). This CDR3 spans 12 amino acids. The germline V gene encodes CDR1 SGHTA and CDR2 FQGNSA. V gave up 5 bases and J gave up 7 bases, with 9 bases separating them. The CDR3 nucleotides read TGTGCCAGCAGCCCGGGGCTAAATGAGCAGTTCTTC. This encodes CASSPGLNEQFF.

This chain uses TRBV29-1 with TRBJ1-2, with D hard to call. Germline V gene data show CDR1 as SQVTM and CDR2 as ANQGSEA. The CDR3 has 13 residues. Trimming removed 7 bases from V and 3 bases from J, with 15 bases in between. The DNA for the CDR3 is TGCAGCGCTTCCCCGGGGTCTGACTATGGCTACACCTTC. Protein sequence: CSASPGSDYGYTF.

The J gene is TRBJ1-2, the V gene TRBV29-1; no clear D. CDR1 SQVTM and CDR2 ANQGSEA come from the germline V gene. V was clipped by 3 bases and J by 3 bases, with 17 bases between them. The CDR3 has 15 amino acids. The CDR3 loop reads CSVESSEGIDYGYTF. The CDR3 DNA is TGCAGCGTTGAGTCTAGTGAGGGAATCGACTATGGCTACACCTTC. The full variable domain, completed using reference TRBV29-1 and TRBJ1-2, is SAVISQKPSRDICQRGTSLTIQCQVDSQVTMMFWYRQQPGQSLTLIATANQGSEATYESGFVIDKFPISRPNLTFSTLTVSNMSPEDSSIYLCSVESSEGIDYGYTFGSGTRLTVV.

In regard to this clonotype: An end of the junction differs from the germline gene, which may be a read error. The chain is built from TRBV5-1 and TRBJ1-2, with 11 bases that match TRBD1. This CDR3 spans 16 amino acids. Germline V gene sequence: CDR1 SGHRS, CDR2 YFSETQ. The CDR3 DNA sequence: TGCGCCAGCACCTTGGACAGGGGGCTTTATAACTATGGCTACACCTTC. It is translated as CASTLDRGLYNYGYTF.

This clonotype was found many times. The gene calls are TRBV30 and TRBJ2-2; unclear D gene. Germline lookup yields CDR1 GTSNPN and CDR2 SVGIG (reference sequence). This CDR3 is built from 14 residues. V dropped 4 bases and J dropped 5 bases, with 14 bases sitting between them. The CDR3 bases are TGTGCCTGGAAGAATAGGGATCCGACCGGGGAGCTGTTTTTT. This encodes CAWKNRDPTGELFF.

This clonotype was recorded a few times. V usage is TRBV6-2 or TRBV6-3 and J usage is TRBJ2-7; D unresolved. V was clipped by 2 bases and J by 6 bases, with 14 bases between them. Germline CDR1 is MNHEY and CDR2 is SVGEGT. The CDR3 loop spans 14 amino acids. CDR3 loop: CASSYVPGSGEQYF. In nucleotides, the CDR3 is TGTGCCAGCAGTTACGTGCCCGGGTCGGGCGAGCAGTACTTC.

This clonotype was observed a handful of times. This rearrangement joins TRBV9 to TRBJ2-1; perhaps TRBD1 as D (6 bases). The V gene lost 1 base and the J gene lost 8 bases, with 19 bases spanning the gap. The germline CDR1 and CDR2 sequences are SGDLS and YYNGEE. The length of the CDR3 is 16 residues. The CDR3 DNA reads TGTGCCAGCAGCGTAAAACAGGGAAAAGGTCTCGATGAGCAGTTCTTC. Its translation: CASSVKQGKGLDEQFF.

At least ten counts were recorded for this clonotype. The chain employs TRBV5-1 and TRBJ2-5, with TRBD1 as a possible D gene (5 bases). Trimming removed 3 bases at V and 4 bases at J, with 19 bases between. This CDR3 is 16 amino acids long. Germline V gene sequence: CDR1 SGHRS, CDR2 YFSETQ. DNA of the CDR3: TGCGCCAGCAGCTCAGGACAACCCTCGGGTGCAGAGACCCAGTACTTC. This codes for CASSSGQPSGAETQYF.

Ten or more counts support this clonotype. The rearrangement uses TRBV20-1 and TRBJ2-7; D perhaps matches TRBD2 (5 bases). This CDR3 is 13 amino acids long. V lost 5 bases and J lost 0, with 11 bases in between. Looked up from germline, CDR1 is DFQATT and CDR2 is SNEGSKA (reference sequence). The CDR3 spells CSAYGLSSYEQYF. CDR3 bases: TGCAGTGCTTACGGACTCAGCTCCTACGAGCAGTACTTC.

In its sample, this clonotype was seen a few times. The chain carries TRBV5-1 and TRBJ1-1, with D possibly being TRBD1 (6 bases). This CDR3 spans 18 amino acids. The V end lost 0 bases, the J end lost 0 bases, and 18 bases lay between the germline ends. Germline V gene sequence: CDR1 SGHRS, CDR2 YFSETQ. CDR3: CASSLEDRPEFMNTEAFF. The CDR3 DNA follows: TGCGCCAGCAGCTTGGAAGACAGGCCGGAGTTCATGAACACTGAAGCTTTCTTT.

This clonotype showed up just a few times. Here the CDR3 reads CATSGTGGSEQYF. CDR3 nucleotide sequence: TGTGCCACCAGCGGGACGGGAGGGTCCGAGCAGTACTTC. The rearrangement uses TRBV15 and TRBJ2-7; 8 bases line up with TRBD2. Trimming cost V 5 bases and J 6 bases; bases outside gene matches: 6. Germline CDR1 reads LNHNV; CDR2 reads YYDKDF (reference sequence). This CDR3 is 13 amino acids long. Based on the CDR3 plus reference TRBV15 and TRBJ2-7, the full variable domain is DAMVIQNPRYQVTQFGKPVTLSCSQTLNHNVMYWYQQKSSQAPKLLFHYYDKDFNNEADTPDNFQSRRPNTSFCFLDIRSPGLGDTAMYLCATSGTGGSEQYFGPGTRLTVT.

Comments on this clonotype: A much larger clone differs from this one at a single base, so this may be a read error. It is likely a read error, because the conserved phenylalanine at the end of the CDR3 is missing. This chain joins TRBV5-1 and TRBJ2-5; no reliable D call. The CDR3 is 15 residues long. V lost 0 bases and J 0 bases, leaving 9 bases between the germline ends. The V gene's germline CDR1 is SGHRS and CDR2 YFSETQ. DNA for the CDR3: TGCGCCAGCAGCTTGGATACTTCACACCAAGAGACCCAGTACGTC. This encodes CASSLDTSHQETQYV.

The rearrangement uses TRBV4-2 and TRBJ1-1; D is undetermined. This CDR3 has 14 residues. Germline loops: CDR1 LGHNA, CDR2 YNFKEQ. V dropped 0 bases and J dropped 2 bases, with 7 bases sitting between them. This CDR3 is CASSQEASNTEAFF. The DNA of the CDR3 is TGTGCCAGCAGCCAAGAGGCATCTAACACTGAAGCTTTCTTT.

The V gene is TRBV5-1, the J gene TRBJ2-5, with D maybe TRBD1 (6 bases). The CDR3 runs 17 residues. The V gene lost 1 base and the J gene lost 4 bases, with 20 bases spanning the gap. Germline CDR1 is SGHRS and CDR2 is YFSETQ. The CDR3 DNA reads TGCGCCAGCAGCTTGAGTTTCGGCAGGGGAAGTGGAGAGACCCAGTACTTC. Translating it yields CASSLSFGRGSGETQYF.

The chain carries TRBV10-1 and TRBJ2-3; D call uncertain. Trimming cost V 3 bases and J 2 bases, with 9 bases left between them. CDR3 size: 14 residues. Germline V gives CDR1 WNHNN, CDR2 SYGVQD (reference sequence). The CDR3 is CASSEVPTTDTQYF. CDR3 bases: TGCGCCAGCAGTGAAGTACCAACCACAGATACGCAGTATTTT.

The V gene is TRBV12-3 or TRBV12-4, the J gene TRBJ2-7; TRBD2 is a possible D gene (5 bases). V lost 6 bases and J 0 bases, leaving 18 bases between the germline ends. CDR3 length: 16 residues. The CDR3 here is CASSLRPGLRSYEQYF. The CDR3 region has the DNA TGTGCCAGCAGCCTAAGACCCGGACTCCGCTCCTACGAGCAGTACTTC.

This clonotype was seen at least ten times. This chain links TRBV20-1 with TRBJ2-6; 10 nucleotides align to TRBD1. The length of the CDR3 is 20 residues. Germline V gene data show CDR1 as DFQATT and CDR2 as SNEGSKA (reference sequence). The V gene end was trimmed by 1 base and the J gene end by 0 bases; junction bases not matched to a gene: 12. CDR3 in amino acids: CSARAPRGTGANSGANVLTF. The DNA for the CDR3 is TGCAGTGCTAGAGCCCCGAGAGGGACAGGGGCCAACTCTGGGGCCAACGTCCTGACTTTC.

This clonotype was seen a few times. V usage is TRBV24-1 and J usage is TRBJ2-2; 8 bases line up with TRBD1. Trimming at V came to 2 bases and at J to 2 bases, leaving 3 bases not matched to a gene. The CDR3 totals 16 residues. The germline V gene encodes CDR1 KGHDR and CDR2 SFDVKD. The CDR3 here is CATSDSGTGNTGELFF. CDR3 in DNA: TGTGCCACCAGTGATTCCGGGACAGGAAACACCGGGGAGCTGTTTTTT.

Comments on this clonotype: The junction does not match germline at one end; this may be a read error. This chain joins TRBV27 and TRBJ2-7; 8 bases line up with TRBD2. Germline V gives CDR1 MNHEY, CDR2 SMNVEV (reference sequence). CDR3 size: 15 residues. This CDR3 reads CASLRPGGAGYGQYF. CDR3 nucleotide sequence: TGTGCCAGCCTCCGACCGGGGGGGGCAGGTTACGGGCAGTACTTC.

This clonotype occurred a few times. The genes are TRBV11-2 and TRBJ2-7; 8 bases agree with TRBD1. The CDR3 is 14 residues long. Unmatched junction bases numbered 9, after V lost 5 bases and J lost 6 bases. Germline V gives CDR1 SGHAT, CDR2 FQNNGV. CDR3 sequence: CASSPTRGRLEQYF. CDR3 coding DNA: TGTGCCAGCAGCCCGACCAGGGGGCGCCTCGAGCAGTACTTC. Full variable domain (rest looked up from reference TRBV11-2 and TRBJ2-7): EAGVAQSPRYKIIEKRQSVAFWCNPISGHATLYWYQQILGQGPKLLIQFQNNGVVDDSQLPKDRFSAERLKGVDSTLKIQPAKLEDSAVYLCASSPTRGRLEQYFGPGTRLTVT.

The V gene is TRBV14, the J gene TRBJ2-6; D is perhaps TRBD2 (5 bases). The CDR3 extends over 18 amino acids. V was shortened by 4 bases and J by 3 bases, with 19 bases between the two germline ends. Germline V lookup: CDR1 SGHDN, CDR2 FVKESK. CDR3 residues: CASSLRRVGVFGANVLTF. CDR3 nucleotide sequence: TGTGCCAGCAGCCTCCGCCGGGTCGGGGTATTTGGGGCCAACGTCCTGACTTTC.

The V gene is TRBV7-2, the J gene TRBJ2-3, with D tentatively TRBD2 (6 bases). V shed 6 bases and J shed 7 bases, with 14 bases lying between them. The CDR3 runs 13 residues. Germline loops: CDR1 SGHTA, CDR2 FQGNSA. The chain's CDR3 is CASSLDYLNTQYF. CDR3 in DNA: TGTGCCAGCAGTTTGGACTATTTGAATACGCAGTATTTT.

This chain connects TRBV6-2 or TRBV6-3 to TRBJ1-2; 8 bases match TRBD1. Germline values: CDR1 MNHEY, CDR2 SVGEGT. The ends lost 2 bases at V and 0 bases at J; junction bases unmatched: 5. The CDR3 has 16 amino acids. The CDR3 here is CASSYRDRTANYGYTF. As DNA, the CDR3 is TGTGCCAGCAGTTACCGGGACAGGACAGCTAACTATGGCTACACCTTC.

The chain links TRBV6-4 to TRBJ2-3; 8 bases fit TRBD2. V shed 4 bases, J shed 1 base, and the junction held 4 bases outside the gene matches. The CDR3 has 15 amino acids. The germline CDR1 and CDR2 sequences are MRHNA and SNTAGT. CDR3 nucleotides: TGTGCCAGCAGTGGCCGGCGGGGGGGCACAGATACGCAGTATTTT. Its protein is CASSGRRGGTDTQYF.

Here the CDR3 DNA reads TGTGCCAGCAGCCATTTAAGGACAGTCACCGGGGAGCTGTTTTTT. Translation gives CASSHLRTVTGELFF. The chain has TRBV14 and TRBJ2-2; D may be TRBD1 (6 bases). CDR3 length: 15 residues. V was clipped by 3 bases and J by 4 bases, with 12 bases between them. Germline CDR1 SGHDN, CDR2 FVKESK.

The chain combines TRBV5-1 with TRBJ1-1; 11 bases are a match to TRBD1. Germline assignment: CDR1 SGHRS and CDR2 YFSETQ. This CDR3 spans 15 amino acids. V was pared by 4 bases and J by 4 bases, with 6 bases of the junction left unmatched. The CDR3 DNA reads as TGCGCCAGCAGCACCGGACAGGGGGCTGGCACTGAAGCTTTCTTT. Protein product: CASSTGQGAGTEAFF. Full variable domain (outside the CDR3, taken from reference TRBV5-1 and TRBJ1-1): KAGVTQTPRYLIKTRGQQVTLSCSPISGHRSVSWYQQTPGQGLQFLFEYFSETQRNKGNFPGRFSGRQFSNSRSEMNVSTLELGDSALYLCASSTGQGAGTEAFFGQGTRLTVV.

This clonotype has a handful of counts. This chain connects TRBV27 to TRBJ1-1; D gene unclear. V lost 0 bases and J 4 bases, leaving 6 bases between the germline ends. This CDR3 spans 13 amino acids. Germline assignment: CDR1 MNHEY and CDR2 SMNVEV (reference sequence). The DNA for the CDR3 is TGTGCCAGCAGTTTATCCCCGGTCACTGAAGCTTTCTTT. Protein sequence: CASSLSPVTEAFF.

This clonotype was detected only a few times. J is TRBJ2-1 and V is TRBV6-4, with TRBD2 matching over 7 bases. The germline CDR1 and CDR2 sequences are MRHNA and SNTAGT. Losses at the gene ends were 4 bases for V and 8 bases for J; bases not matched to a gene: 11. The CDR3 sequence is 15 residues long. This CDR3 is CASSANIGTNYEQFF. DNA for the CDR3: TGTGCCAGCAGTGCGAATATAGGGACTAATTATGAGCAGTTCTTC.